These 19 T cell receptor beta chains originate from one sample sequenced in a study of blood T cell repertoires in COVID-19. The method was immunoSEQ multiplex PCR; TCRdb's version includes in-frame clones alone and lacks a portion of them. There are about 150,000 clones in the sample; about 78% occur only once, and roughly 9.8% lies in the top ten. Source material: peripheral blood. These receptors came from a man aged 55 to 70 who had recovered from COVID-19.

The CDR3 coding sequence is TGCAGTGCCTTAGAGGAGACCCAGTACTTC. Its translation: CSALEETQYF. This chain links TRBV20-1 with TRBJ2-5; D not resolved. The CDR3 runs 10 residues. The V end was cut by 6 bases, the J end by 5 bases, with 7 bases between. The V gene's germline CDR1 is DFQATT and CDR2 SNEGSKA (reference sequence).

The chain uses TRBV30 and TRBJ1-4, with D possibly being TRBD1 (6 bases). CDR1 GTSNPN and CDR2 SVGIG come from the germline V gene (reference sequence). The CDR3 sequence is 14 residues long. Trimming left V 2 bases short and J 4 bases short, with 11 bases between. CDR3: CAWSIRGNNEKLFF. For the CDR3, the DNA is TGTGCCTGGAGTATAAGGGGGAATAATGAAAAACTGTTTTTT. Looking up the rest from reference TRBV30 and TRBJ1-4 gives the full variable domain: SQTIHQWPATLVQPVGSPLSLECTVEGTSNPNLYWYRQAAGRGLQLLFYSVGIGQISSEVPQNLSASRPQDRQFILSSKKLLLSDSGFYLCAWSIRGNNEKLFFGSGTQLSVL.

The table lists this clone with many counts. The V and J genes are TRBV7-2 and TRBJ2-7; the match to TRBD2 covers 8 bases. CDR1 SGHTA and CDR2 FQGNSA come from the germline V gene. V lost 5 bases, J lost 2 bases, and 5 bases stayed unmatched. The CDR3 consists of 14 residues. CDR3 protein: CASSPNSGAYEQYF. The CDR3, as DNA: TGTGCCAGCAGCCCCAATAGCGGGGCCTACGAGCAGTACTTC.

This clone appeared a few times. In DNA, the CDR3 is TGTGCCAGTACCCCGCACGGTTACAATGAGCAGTTCTTC. It yields the protein CASTPHGYNEQFF. J is TRBJ2-1 and V is TRBV19; D call uncertain. Germline assignment: CDR1 LNHDA and CDR2 SQIVND (reference sequence). Deletions cut 7 bases from V and 4 bases from J, with 11 bases between. This CDR3 is 13 amino acids long. Full variable domain (outside the CDR3, taken from reference TRBV19 and TRBJ2-1): DGGITQSPKYLFRKEGQNVTLSCEQNLNHDAMYWYRQDPGQGLRLIYYSQIVNDFQKGDIAEGYSVSREKKESFPLTVTSAQKNPTAFYLCASTPHGYNEQFFGPGTRLTVL.

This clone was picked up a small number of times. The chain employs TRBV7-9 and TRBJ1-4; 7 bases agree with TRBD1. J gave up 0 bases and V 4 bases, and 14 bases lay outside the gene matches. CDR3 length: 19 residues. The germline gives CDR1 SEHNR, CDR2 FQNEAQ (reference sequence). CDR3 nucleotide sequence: TGTGCCAGCAGCTCCCGGGACAGAATTTTCCAGCCAACTAATGAAAAACTGTTTTTT. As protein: CASSSRDRIFQPTNEKLFF.

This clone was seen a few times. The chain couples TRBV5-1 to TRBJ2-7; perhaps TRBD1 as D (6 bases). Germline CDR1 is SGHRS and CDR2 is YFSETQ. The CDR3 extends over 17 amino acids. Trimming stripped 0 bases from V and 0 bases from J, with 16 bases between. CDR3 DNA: TGCGCCAGCAGCTTGGCCGCCAGGGACACAGCCTCCTACGAGCAGTACTTC. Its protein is CASSLAARDTASYEQYF.

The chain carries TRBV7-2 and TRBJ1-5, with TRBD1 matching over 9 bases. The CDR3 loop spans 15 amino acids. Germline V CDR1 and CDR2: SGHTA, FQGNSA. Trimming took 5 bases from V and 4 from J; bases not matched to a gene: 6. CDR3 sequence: CASSRDRDPNQPQHF. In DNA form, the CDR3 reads TGTGCCAGCAGCCGGGACAGGGACCCTAATCAGCCCCAGCATTTT.

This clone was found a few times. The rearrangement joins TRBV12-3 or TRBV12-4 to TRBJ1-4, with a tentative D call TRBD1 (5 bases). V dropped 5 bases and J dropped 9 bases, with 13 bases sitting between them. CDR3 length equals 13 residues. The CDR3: CASSMALGQKLFF. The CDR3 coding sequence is TGTGCCAGCAGTATGGCCCTGGGGCAAAAACTGTTTTTT.

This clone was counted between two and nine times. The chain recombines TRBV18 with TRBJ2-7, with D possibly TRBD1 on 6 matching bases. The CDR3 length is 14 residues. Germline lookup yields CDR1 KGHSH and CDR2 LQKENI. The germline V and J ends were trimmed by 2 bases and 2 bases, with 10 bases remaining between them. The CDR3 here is CASSPGGWAYEQYF. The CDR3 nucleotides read TGTGCCAGCTCACCAGGGGGCTGGGCCTACGAGCAGTACTTC.

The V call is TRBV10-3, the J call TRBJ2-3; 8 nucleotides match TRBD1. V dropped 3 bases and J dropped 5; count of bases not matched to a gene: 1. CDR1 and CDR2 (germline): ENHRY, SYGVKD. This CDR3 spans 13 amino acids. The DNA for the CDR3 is TGTGCCATCAGTGACAGGGGGCAAGATACGCAGTATTTT. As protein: CAISDRGQDTQYF.

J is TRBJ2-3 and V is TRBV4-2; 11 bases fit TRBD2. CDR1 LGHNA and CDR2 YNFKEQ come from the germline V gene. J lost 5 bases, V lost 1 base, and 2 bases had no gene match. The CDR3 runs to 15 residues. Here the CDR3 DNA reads TGTGCCAGCAGCCAAGTACTAGCGGGAGTAGATACGCAGTATTTT. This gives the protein CASSQVLAGVDTQYF.

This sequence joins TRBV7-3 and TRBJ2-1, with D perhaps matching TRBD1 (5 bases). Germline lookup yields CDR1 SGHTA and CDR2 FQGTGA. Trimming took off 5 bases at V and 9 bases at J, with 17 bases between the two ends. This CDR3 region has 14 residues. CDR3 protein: CASSQNPQGSEQFF. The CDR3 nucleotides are TGTGCCAGCAGCCAAAACCCCCAGGGCAGTGAGCAGTTCTTC.

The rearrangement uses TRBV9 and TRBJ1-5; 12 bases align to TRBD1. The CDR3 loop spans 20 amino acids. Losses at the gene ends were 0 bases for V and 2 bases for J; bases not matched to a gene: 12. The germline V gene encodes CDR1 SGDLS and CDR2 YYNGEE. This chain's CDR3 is CASSVATGQGALSGNQPQHF. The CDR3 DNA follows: TGTGCCAGCAGCGTAGCTACGGGACAGGGGGCCCTTTCGGGCAATCAGCCCCAGCATTTT.

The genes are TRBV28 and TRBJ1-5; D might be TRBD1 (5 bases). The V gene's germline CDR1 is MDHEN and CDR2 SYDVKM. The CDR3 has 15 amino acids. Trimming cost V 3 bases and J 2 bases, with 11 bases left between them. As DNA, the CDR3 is TGTGCCAGCAGTTTTTCCCAGGGTGGCAATCAGCCCCAGCATTTT. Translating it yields CASSFSQGGNQPQHF.

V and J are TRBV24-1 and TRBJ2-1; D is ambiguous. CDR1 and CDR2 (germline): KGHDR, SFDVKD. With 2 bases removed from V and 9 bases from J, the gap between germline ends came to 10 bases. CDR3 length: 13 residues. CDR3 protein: CATSDWAAGEQFF. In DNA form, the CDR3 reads TGTGCCACCAGTGATTGGGCAGCCGGTGAGCAGTTCTTC.

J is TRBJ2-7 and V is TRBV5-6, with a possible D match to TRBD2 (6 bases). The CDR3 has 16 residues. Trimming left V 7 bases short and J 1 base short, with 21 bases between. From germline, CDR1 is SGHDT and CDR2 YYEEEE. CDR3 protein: CASQNGAGLGSYEQYF. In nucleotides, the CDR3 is TGTGCCAGCCAGAATGGGGCGGGGCTAGGGTCCTACGAGCAGTACTTC.

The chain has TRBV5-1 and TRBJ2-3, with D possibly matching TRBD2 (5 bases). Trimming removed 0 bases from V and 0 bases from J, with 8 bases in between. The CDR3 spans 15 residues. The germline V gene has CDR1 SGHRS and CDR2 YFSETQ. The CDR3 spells CASSLAQRSTDTQYF. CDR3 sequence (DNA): TGCGCCAGCAGCTTGGCCCAGCGGAGCACAGATACGCAGTATTTT.

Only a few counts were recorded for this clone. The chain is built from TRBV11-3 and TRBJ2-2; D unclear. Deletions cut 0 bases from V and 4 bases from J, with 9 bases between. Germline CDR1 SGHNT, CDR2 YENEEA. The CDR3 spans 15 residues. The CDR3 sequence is CASSLDTAITGELFF. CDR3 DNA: TGTGCCAGCAGCTTAGATACAGCTATCACCGGGGAGCTGTTTTTT.

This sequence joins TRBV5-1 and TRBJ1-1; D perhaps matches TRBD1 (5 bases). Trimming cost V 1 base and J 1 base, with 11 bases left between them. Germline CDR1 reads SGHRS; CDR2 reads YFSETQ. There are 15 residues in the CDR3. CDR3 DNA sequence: TGCGCCAGCAGCTTGCAGGGTATGGAGAACACTGAAGCTTTCTTT. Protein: CASSLQGMENTEAFF.